This T cell receptor beta chain was profiled in a study of T cells after posttransplantation cyclophosphamide listed by TCRdb under 2016. The study in broad terms: The study tracked T cell repertoire reconstitution by TRB sequencing after myeloablative bone marrow transplantation using posttransplantation cyclophosphamide as GVHD prophylaxis. Antigen receptor sequencing covered samples from some 35 PTCy-treated patients and approximately 15 of their related bone marrow donors. Blood from all 35 or so PTCy patients who had 1-year posttransplant specimens underwent TRB sequencing. In 3 patients, TRB sequencing was also performed on up to 3 more blood samples taken 2 to 5.2 years after transplant, and in a handful of patients, pretransplant blood was also TRB-sequenced. Because TRA and TRB clonality were tightly correlated in nine or ten samples, subsequent TCR analyses were focused on TRB only. Public TRB sequences were compared against a database of over 3,000 sequences linked to responses to pathogens, tumor antigens, self-antigens and alloantigens. The research as a whole found: Donor-recipient similarity was low at 1-2 months but rose over the first year, and later blood repertoires were often dominated by donor CD8+ memory clones. The TRB repertoires of T cells infiltrating skin or the GI tract showed only limited overlap with the TRB repertoires found in blood. Across 45 patients, recipient CMV seropositivity and CMV reactivation were highly associated with TRB clonality; PTCy diversity was similar to CNI/methotrexate controls.

Viable CD3+CD4+ or CD3+CD8+ cells that were CCR7+CD45RA+CD45RO-CD95-CD27+CD28+ were defined as naive T cells. Peripheral blood samples were provided by related bone marrow donors on the day of marrow donation. Peripheral blood and bone marrow mononuclear cells were isolated by Ficoll-Hypaque density centrifugation and cryopreserved. CD4+ and CD8+ T cells, including naive and memory subsets, were sorted by FACS on a FACSAria II. TRB sequencing was run on genomic DNA with either the immunoSEQ assay at survey resolution or the hsTCRB kit. As for the authors' bioinformatics: The immunoSEQ software handled initial read processing, and the LymphoSeq R package was used for repertoire analyses. For each TRB dataset, clonality was calculated as 1 minus normalized Shannon entropy, and the Gini coefficient was computed as well. To infer phenotypes in unsorted samples, TRB sequences from sorted subsets of the recipient or donor were mapped onto the unsorted samples of the same recipient. Imported from immuneACCESS, the table was reduced by TCRdb to in-frame sequences with V and J called. These copies leave out some clones; in studies compared against another copy, an unresolved V gene accounts for under half, and the cause of the remainder is not known. V, J and clone size are those of that table, while D and trimming were read from the DNA. The sample records 34,000 or so clones, roughly nine tenths of which are singletons. About 0.1% of the sample goes to the ten largest clones.

With regard to this clone: Its antigen remains undetermined. No much larger clone is present one base from it, and per-base qualities are unavailable.

The CDR3 sequence holds 18 residues, the cysteine and phenylalanine included. The read is trimmed to its CDR3 DNA, 54 bases read in frame from base 1. V is clipped by 0 bases and J by 0 bases, and the sequence between their germline boundaries is 17 bases long. CDR1 and CDR2, per the germline V gene (reference sequence), are SGHNT and YYREEE. Rearrangement joined TRBV5-4 to TRBJ2-3; possibly the D gene is TRBD2, per 5 matching bases. The source is a man aged 25-45 years in good health and a related stem cell transplant donor. The sample taken for sequencing was naive CD4+ T cells sorted from blood. This receptor carries the CDR3 CASSLATRRTPSTDTQYF. The nucleotide sequence reads TGTGCCAGCAGCTTGGCCACTAGACGGACCCCTAGCACAGATACGCAGTATTTT.